What follows are 30 T cell receptor beta chains derived from one specimen sequenced in a study of CD8 T cells in Susac syndrome. It was with random hexamers that about 0.45 to 1 ug RNA was reverse transcribed. TCRdb fed the immunoSEQ multiplex PCR reads into MiXCR, producing one record per CDR3 protein. The sample includes 170,000 or so distinct CDR3 sequences, approximately 94% of them seen just once. The specimen sequenced was CD4+ T cells from PBMCs. These receptor sequences come from a human donor with Susac syndrome.

V gene TRBV23-1 combines with J gene TRBJ1-6; D ambiguous. TRBV23-1 is given ORF status, its function remaining uncertain. The CDR3 runs 12 residues. V lost 2 bases and J 7 bases, leaving 3 bases between the germline ends. CDR3 residues: CASSQPNSPLHF. In DNA, the CDR3 is TGCGCCAGCAGTCAACCGAATTCACCCCTCCACTTT.

The gene calls are TRBV4-3 and TRBJ1-1, with 7 bases identical to TRBD1. Trimming removed 5 bases from V and 4 bases from J; junction bases left unmatched: 7. This CDR3 comprises 14 residues. Germline V gene data show CDR1 as LGHNA and CDR2 as YSLEER. CDR3 amino acids: CASSVDRASTEAFF. The CDR3 coding sequence is TGCGCCAGCAGCGTAGACAGGGCGAGCACTGAAGCTTTCTTT.

The gene calls are TRBV7-2 and TRBJ1-2, with D unclear. In germline, CDR1 is SGHTA, CDR2 FQGNSA. The V and J ends lost 4 bases and 3 bases respectively, with 12 bases between them. This CDR3 is 14 amino acids long. CDR3 residues: CASSSGGPYYGYTF. The CDR3 DNA follows: TGTGCCAGCAGCTCTGGCGGCCCCTACTATGGCTACACCTTC.

A note on this clonotype: One end of the junction does not line up with germline, which may come from a read error. V usage is TRBV7-9 and J usage is TRBJ2-5; D is possibly TRBD1 (5 bases). CDR1 and CDR2 from the germline V gene are SEHNR and FQNEAQ (reference sequence). This CDR3 comprises 12 residues. CDR3 DNA: TGTACCAGCAGGGCCCTTGGGGAGACCCAGTACTTC. Its protein product is CTSRALGETQYF.

This clonotype was detected only once. This chain joins TRBV20-1 and TRBJ2-2; possible D gene TRBD1, 6 bases. Germline CDR1 reads DFQATT; CDR2 reads SNEGSKA (reference sequence). The CDR3 is made up of 14 amino acids. V was shortened by 3 bases and J by 5 bases, with 13 bases between the two germline ends. This chain's CDR3 is CSASGQGSTGELFF. The CDR3 DNA is TGCAGTGCTAGTGGCCAGGGGTCTACCGGGGAGCTGTTTTTT.

The sample holds one count of this clonotype. The V and J genes are TRBV20-1 and TRBJ2-1, with 14 bases that match TRBD2. Looked up from germline, CDR1 is DFQATT and CDR2 is SNEGSKA (reference sequence). V lost 6 bases and J lost 9; bases outside the gene matches: 10. This CDR3 region has 15 residues. Here the CDR3 reads CSAETSGGAFGEQFF. CDR3 bases: TGCAGTGCCGAGACTAGCGGGGGGGCCTTCGGTGAGCAGTTCTTC.

This clonotype was observed a single time. The chain employs TRBV2 and TRBJ2-7; 7 bases are shared with TRBD1. This CDR3 comprises 14 residues. With V trimmed by 7 bases and J by 0 bases, 6 bases remained unmatched. Germline-derived CDR1 and CDR2 are SNHLY and FYNNEI. CDR3 DNA sequence: TGTGCCAGCACTCCGGGACAGAGCTCCTACGAGCAGTACTTC. It encodes CASTPGQSSYEQYF.

V usage is TRBV20-1 and J usage is TRBJ1-5; D gene uncertain. V was shortened by 3 bases and J by 0 bases, with 12 bases between the two germline ends. From germline, CDR1 is DFQATT and CDR2 SNEGSKA (reference sequence). The CDR3 has 15 residues. The CDR3 DNA is TGCAGTGCTAGGTTGGGCTCCTCTAGCAATCAGCCCCAGCATTTT. Translated: CSARLGSSSNQPQHF.

V is TRBV3-1 and J is TRBJ2-3; perhaps TRBD2 as D (6 bases). In germline, CDR1 is LGHDT, CDR2 YNNKEL (reference sequence). The CDR3 is made up of 14 amino acids. With 4 bases removed from V and 1 base from J, the gap between germline ends came to 9 bases. The CDR3 bases are TGTGCCAGCAGCCGCCCGGGGGGCACAGATACGCAGTATTTT. Its translation is CASSRPGGTDTQYF.

This clonotype has only one observation. The chain recombines TRBV20-1 with TRBJ2-7, with 11 bases matching TRBD1. V was pared by 1 base and J by 5 bases, with 7 bases of the junction left unmatched. The CDR3 loop spans 15 amino acids. CDR1 is DFQATT, CDR2 SNEGSKA, per germline (reference sequence). CDR3 sequence reads: CSARAWGQGVDEQYF. CDR3 in DNA: TGCAGTGCTAGAGCGTGGGGACAGGGGGTCGACGAGCAGTACTTC.

V and J are TRBV5-6 and TRBJ2-7; a possible D gene is TRBD1 (5 bases). CDR3 size: 15 residues. Germline V gene data show CDR1 as SGHDT and CDR2 as YYEEEE. Deletions cut 3 bases from V and 2 bases from J, with 15 bases between. CDR3 protein: CASSSDGPGPYEQYF. CDR3 sequence (DNA): TGTGCCAGCAGCTCCGACGGACCAGGGCCCTACGAGCAGTACTTC.

The rearrangement uses TRBV2 and TRBJ2-1, with 8 positions matching TRBD1. This CDR3 spans 14 amino acids. The germline V gene has CDR1 SNHLY and CDR2 FYNNEI. With V trimmed by 7 bases and J by 10 bases, 12 bases remained unmatched. In DNA form, the CDR3 reads TGTGCCAGCAAACGGCAGGGGGCCGTCCGAGAGCAGTTCTTC. This translates into CASKRQGAVREQFF.

V usage is TRBV20-1 and J usage is TRBJ1-2; no clear D gene. Per germline, CDR1 DFQATT and CDR2 SNEGSKA (reference sequence). Trimming left V 6 bases short and J 4 bases short, with 9 bases between. CDR3 length equals 11 residues. The CDR3 is CSAGGVYGYTF. Here the CDR3 DNA reads TGCAGTGCCGGCGGGGTCTATGGCTACACCTTC.

The rearrangement links TRBV2 to TRBJ2-1, with 10 bases lining up with TRBD1. Germline V gene lookup returns CDR1 SNHLY and CDR2 FYNNEI. The CDR3 is 13 amino acids. Trimming at V came to 8 bases and at J to 9 bases, leaving 7 bases not matched to a gene. The CDR3 coding sequence is TGTGCCAGCGGAACCCGGGACAGGGGTGAGCAGTTCTTC. Translating it yields CASGTRDRGEQFF.

The V and J genes are TRBV20-1 and TRBJ2-5; 7 bases are a match to TRBD2. The J segment lost 4 bases and the V segment lost 5 bases, leaving 4 bases of the junction unmatched. CDR1 is DFQATT and CDR2 is SNEGSKA in the germline V gene (reference sequence). This CDR3 spans 12 amino acids. The CDR3 DNA is TGCAGTGCTCTGGGAGGGGTAGAGACCCAGTACTTC. Translating it yields CSALGGVETQYF.

This chain joins TRBV2 and TRBJ2-1, with a weak D call TRBD1 (5 bases). Trimming left V 1 base short and J 3 bases short, with 10 bases between. CDR3 length: 15 residues. Germline assignment: CDR1 SNHLY and CDR2 FYNNEI. The CDR3 bases are TGTGCCAGCAGTGAAGGGACACCCATCTACAATGAGCAGTTCTTC. It is translated as CASSEGTPIYNEQFF.

The gene calls are TRBV12-3 or TRBV12-4 and TRBJ1-5; D might be TRBD1 (6 bases). The CDR3 consists of 15 residues. V lost 3 bases and J lost 4, with 13 bases in between. The CDR3, as DNA: TGTGCCAGCAGTTTTGGGGGCCGGGGGAATCAGCCCCAGCATTTT. The encoded protein is CASSFGGRGNQPQHF.

This clonotype was detected only once. The V gene is TRBV29-1, the J gene TRBJ2-7; 10 positions match TRBD1. Germline V gives CDR1 SQVTM, CDR2 ANQGSEA. The CDR3 is 15 amino acids. J was trimmed by 4 bases and V by 6 bases; bases with no gene match: 12. The CDR3 DNA reads as TGCAGCGTAGGACTCGGACAGGGGGTTAGGTACGAGCAGTACTTC. Translated: CSVGLGQGVRYEQYF.

This clonotype was found once. The chain combines TRBV30 with TRBJ1-5; the D gene is possibly TRBD1 (6 bases). CDR3 length: 13 amino acids. Trimming removed 1 base from V and 6 bases from J, with 10 bases in between. Germline-derived CDR1 and CDR2 are GTSNPN and SVGIG (reference sequence). The DNA for the CDR3 is TGTGCCTGGAGTGAAGGGGGTCGTCAGCCCCAGCATTTT. Translating it yields CAWSEGGRQPQHF. Complete variable domain (other parts from reference TRBV30 and TRBJ1-5): SQTIHQWPATLVQPVGSPLSLECTVEGTSNPNLYWYRQAAGRGLQLLFYSVGIGQISSEVPQNLSASRPQDRQFILSSKKLLLSDSGFYLCAWSEGGRQPQHFGDGTRLSIL.

DNA for the CDR3: TGTGCCACTTCAATTAGCGGGGCCTCGAGGGAGACCCAGTACTTC. This sequence encodes CATSISGASRETQYF. The genes are TRBV27 and TRBJ2-5, with 8 nucleotides matching TRBD2. V was pared by 10 bases and J by 5 bases, with 15 bases of the junction left unmatched. The CDR3 contains 15 residues. Germline CDR1 MNHEY, CDR2 SMNVEV (reference sequence).

The chain combines TRBV21-1 with TRBJ2-7. TRBV21-1 is marked as a pseudogene. The CDR3 consists of 15 residues. Written as DNA, the CDR3 is TGTGCCAGCAGCGAAAAGGATAGGCGTAACTACGAGCAGTACTTC. Translation gives CASSEKDRRNYEQYF.

As DNA, the CDR3 is TGCGCCAGCAGCCACATCGGGTCACCCCTCCACTTT. This sequence encodes CASSHIGSPLHF. V and J are TRBV4-1 and TRBJ1-6; D is uncertain. The CDR3 is 12 amino acids. V was pared by 3 bases and J by 10 bases, with 7 bases between. CDR1 is MGHRA and CDR2 is YSYEKL in the germline V gene.

The CDR3 protein is CASTGGAVSNEQFF. DNA of the CDR3: TGTGCCAGCACCGGGGGGGCCGTTTCCAATGAGCAGTTCTTC. The chain uses TRBV25-1 and TRBJ2-1; 8 positions match TRBD2. V was pared by 7 bases and J by 6 bases, with 8 bases of the junction left unmatched. The CDR3 spans 14 residues. The germline gives CDR1 MGHDK, CDR2 SYGVNS.

V usage is TRBV5-4 and J usage is TRBJ2-6; D unresolved. Between the trimmed V and J ends, which lost 2 bases and 0 bases, there was a span of 6 bases. The CDR3 contains 15 residues. CDR1 and CDR2 (germline): SGHNT, YYREEE (reference sequence). CDR3: CASSFVGSGANVLTF. The CDR3 DNA follows: TGTGCCAGCAGCTTCGTAGGCTCTGGGGCCAACGTCCTGACTTTC.

V usage is TRBV5-1 and J usage is TRBJ2-5; D possibly corresponds to TRBD2 (5 bases). This CDR3 has 15 residues. Germline CDR1 reads SGHRS; CDR2 reads YFSETQ. The germline V and J ends were trimmed by 3 bases and 2 bases, with 14 bases remaining between them. CDR3 region: CASSSWTHPQETQYF. The CDR3, as DNA: TGCGCCAGCAGCTCCTGGACTCATCCTCAAGAGACCCAGTACTTC.

The chain couples TRBV7-9 to TRBJ1-5; possible D gene TRBD1, 5 bases. CDR3 length: 13 residues. Germline V gene lookup returns CDR1 SEHNR and CDR2 FQNEAQ (reference sequence). V was trimmed by 10 bases and J by 0 bases, leaving 10 bases between them. CDR3 DNA sequence: TGTGCCAACTTGGGGGGTAGCAATCAGCCCCAGCATTTT. Translating gives CANLGGSNQPQHF.

This chain joins TRBV29-1 and TRBJ1-2; D remains unclear. Germline V gene lookup returns CDR1 SQVTM and CDR2 ANQGSEA. Trimming cost V 1 base and J 6 bases, with 6 bases left between them. This CDR3 has 11 residues. As DNA, the CDR3 is TGCAGCGTTGAAGGGTCGGATGGCTACACCTTC. It codes for CSVEGSDGYTF.

J is TRBJ2-3 and V is TRBV7-8, with no clear D. Germline lookup yields CDR1 SGHVS and CDR2 FQNEAQ. This CDR3 has 14 amino acids. The V end was cut by 7 bases, the J end by 0 bases, with 11 bases between. The CDR3 coding sequence is TGTGCCAGCATTGCTACCCGCAGCACAGATACGCAGTATTTT. Its translation: CASIATRSTDTQYF.

The genes are TRBV5-1 and TRBJ1-1; D is unclear. The length of the CDR3 is 14 residues. The V and J ends lost 3 bases and 4 bases respectively, with 13 bases between them. CDR1 and CDR2 from the germline V gene are SGHRS and YFSETQ. The DNA for the CDR3 is TGCGCCAGCAGCTCCAGATCTGGGCCCACTGAAGCTTTCTTT. Its translation: CASSSRSGPTEAFF.

This chain joins TRBV20-1 and TRBJ2-1; 15 nucleotides align to TRBD2. The germline CDR1 and CDR2 sequences are DFQATT and SNEGSKA (reference sequence). With V trimmed by 6 bases and J by 7 bases, 7 bases remained unmatched. This CDR3 has 15 amino acids. Here the CDR3 reads CSARTSGGVLNEQFF. CDR3 bases: TGCAGTGCCCGGACTAGCGGGGGGGTCTTGAATGAGCAGTTCTTC.